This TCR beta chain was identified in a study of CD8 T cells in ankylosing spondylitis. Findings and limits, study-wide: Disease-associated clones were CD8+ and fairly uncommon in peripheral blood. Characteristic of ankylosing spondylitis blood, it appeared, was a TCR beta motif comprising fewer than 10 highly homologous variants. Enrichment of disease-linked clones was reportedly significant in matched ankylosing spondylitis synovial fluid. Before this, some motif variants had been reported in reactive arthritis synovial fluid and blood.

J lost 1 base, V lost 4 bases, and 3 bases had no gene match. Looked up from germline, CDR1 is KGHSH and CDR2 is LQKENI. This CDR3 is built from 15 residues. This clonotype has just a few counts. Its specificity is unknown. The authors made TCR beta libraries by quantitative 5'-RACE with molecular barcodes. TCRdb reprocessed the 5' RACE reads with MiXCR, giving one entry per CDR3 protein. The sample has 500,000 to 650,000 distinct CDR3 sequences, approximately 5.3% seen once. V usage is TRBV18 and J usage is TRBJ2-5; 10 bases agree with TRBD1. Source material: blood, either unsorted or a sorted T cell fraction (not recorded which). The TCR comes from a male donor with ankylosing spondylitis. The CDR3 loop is CASSRGQGIQETQYF. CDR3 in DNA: TGTGCCAGCTCACGGGGACAGGGGATCCAAGAGACCCAGTACTTC.